This passage covers 3 T cell receptor beta chains from one sample sequenced in a study of control samples from healthy donors and cancer patients. Libraries were prepared by immunoSEQ multiplex PCR; TCRdb keeps only in-frame clonotypes and omits some of them. The table records about 180,000 clones, approximately 94% of them present only once. Sequenced material: blood. The receptor source for this set is a man aged 25 to 45 in good health.

The rearrangement links TRBV7-9 to TRBJ2-3; perhaps D is TRBD1 or TRBD2 (6 bases each). V lost 1 base, J lost 1 base, and 18 bases lay in between. Germline V CDR1 and CDR2: SEHNR, FQNEAQ (reference sequence). The CDR3 totals 18 residues. The CDR3 here is CASSLGPLWGAGTDTQYF. The CDR3 DNA is TGTGCCAGCAGCTTAGGGCCCCTTTGGGGGGCAGGCACAGATACGCAGTATTTT.

The CDR3 nucleotides are TGCGCCAGCAGCCCCAGGACTGTGGGTGATTCCTACGAGCAGTACTTC. Translated, it gives CASSPRTVGDSYEQYF. V is TRBV5-1 and J is TRBJ2-7; D perhaps matches TRBD2 (5 bases). Trimming removed 4 bases from V and 1 base from J, with 18 bases in between. The germline V gene has CDR1 SGHRS and CDR2 YFSETQ. The CDR3 has 16 residues.

The chain is built from TRBV3-1 (or the pseudogene TRBV3-2) and TRBJ1-5; perhaps TRBD1 as D (5 bases). Germline CDR1 LGHDT, CDR2 YNNKEL (reference sequence). The V and J ends lost 3 bases and 7 bases respectively, with 13 bases between them. The CDR3 runs 14 residues. The CDR3 DNA reads TGTGCCAGCAGCCACCAAACGGGGGGGCAGCCCCAGCATTTT. Protein sequence: CASSHQTGGQPQHF.